These 32 T cell receptor beta chains came from one sample sequenced in a study of CD8 T cells in ankylosing spondylitis. Study-wide results and caveats: Seemingly distinctive of ankylosing spondylitis blood was a TCR beta motif formed by eight highly homologous variants.

Their antigens remain unidentified. TCRdb recomputed calls from the 5' RACE reads with MiXCR, one row per CDR3 protein. The table records some 700,000 distinct CDR3 sequences, under 20% of them present only once. The specimen was blood, either unsorted or a sorted T cell fraction (not recorded which). The origin of the receptors is a male donor with ankylosing spondylitis.

This clonotype was observed a few times. The chain has TRBV12-3 or TRBV12-4 and TRBJ1-2, with 7 positions matching TRBD1. Trimming at V came to 3 bases and at J to 5 bases, leaving 12 bases not matched to a gene. CDR3 length: 16 amino acids. The CDR3 reads CASSLRGGGQNYGYTF. The CDR3 DNA sequence: TGTGCCAGCAGTTTGAGAGGCGGGGGACAGAATTATGGCTACACCTTC.

This clonotype was counted a single time. The chain employs TRBV12-3 or TRBV12-4 and TRBJ1-2, with D possibly being TRBD1 (6 bases). V lost 5 bases and J lost 3, with 16 bases in between. The CDR3 has 15 residues. The CDR3 loop reads CASSLTGTTDYGYTF. The CDR3 DNA reads TGTGCCAGCAGTCTGACCGGGACAACAGACTATGGCTACACCTTC.

This clonotype was counted between two and nine times. J is TRBJ2-1 and V is TRBV20-1; the D gene is possibly TRBD1 (5 bases). V was cut by 3 bases and J by 1 base, with 10 bases left in between. The CDR3 is 14 residues long. Per the germline V gene, CDR1 is DFQATT and CDR2 is SNEGSKA (reference sequence). The CDR3 region has the DNA TGCAGTGCTAGGACAGTTTATTCCTACAATGAGCAGTTCTTC. This translates into CSARTVYSYNEQFF.

J is TRBJ2-1 and V is TRBV3-1, with D unresolved. There are 16 residues in the CDR3. Trimming shortened V by 0 bases and J by 4 bases, and 13 bases separated the two germline ends. From germline, CDR1 is LGHDT and CDR2 YNNKEL (reference sequence). The CDR3 DNA reads as TGTGCCAGCAGCCAAGATCCGCGACGCACGTACAATGAGCAGTTCTTC. It specifies CASSQDPRRTYNEQFF.

This clonotype was detected only a few times. V and J are TRBV12-3 or TRBV12-4 and TRBJ2-5, with D maybe TRBD1 (6 bases). Trimming removed 6 bases at V and 4 bases at J, with 15 bases between. The CDR3 is made up of 14 amino acids. This CDR3 reads CASSKGQSGETQYF. In DNA form, the CDR3 reads TGTGCCAGCAGCAAAGGACAGAGTGGAGAGACCCAGTACTTC.

The V and J genes are TRBV12-3 or TRBV12-4 and TRBJ2-5; maybe TRBD1 (7 bases). Trimming cost V 3 bases and J 4 bases, with 15 bases left between them. The CDR3 loop spans 15 amino acids. The CDR3 spells CASSFRGAQGETQYF. The CDR3, as DNA: TGTGCCAGCAGTTTCAGGGGGGCGCAGGGAGAGACCCAGTACTTC.

This clonotype was found a few times. The rearrangement uses TRBV6-1 and TRBJ2-1; TRBD2 might be the D (5 bases). V was cut by 7 bases and J by 7 bases, with 17 bases left in between. The CDR3 runs to 14 residues. CDR1 and CDR2 (germline): MNHNS, SASEGT. The CDR3 is CASNRPPGMNEQFF. CDR3 nucleotide sequence: TGTGCCAGCAACCGCCCCCCGGGGATGAATGAGCAGTTCTTC.

V and J are TRBV18 and TRBJ2-1, with D possibly TRBD1 on 5 matching bases. V was shortened by 2 bases and J by 3 bases, with 14 bases between the two germline ends. The CDR3 extends over 16 amino acids. Germline CDR1 reads KGHSH; CDR2 reads LQKENI. The CDR3 spells CASSPTDNEIYNEQFF. DNA for the CDR3: TGTGCCAGCTCACCAACGGACAACGAGATCTACAATGAGCAGTTCTTC.

The CDR3 sequence: CASSQDRETTYEQYF. The CDR3 nucleotides read TGCGCCAGCAGCCAAGACCGAGAAACGACTTACGAGCAGTACTTC. The gene calls are TRBV4-3 and TRBJ2-7; no definite D call. Germline V gives CDR1 LGHNA, CDR2 YSLEER. The CDR3 has 15 amino acids. V lost 0 bases, J lost 4 bases, and 13 bases lay in between.

This clonotype was recorded a few times. The chain has TRBV18 and TRBJ2-5, with 7 bases aligning to TRBD1. Per the germline V gene, CDR1 is KGHSH and CDR2 is LQKENI. Trimming took 6 bases from V and 5 from J; bases not matched to a gene: 6. The length of the CDR3 is 13 residues. CDR3 sequence: CASSRQGHETQYF. CDR3 DNA sequence: TGTGCCAGCTCCAGACAGGGTCACGAGACCCAGTACTTC.

V and J are TRBV28 and TRBJ2-7; D is unclear. The CDR3 loop spans 13 amino acids. Germline V lookup: CDR1 MDHEN, CDR2 SYDVKM. V was pared by 8 bases and J by 0 bases, with 11 bases between. The CDR3 sequence is CASSPVVSYEQYF. The CDR3, as DNA: TGTGCCAGCTCACCGGTCGTCTCCTACGAGCAGTACTTC.

The chain combines TRBV3-1 with TRBJ1-2, with a weak D call TRBD1 (6 bases). Germline V gene lookup returns CDR1 LGHDT and CDR2 YNNKEL (reference sequence). The ends were cut back, 6 bases at V and 3 bases at J, with 17 bases in the middle. The CDR3 spans 15 residues. The CDR3: CASSRKLDSHYGYTF. The CDR3 DNA reads TGTGCCAGCAGTCGAAAACTGGACAGTCACTATGGCTACACCTTC.

This sequence joins TRBV29-1 and TRBJ2-7; the match to TRBD2 covers 7 bases. The V gene's germline CDR1 is SQVTM and CDR2 ANQGSEA. Trimming took 5 bases from V and 0 from J; bases not matched to a gene: 7. The CDR3 runs to 14 residues. The CDR3, as DNA: TGCAGCGTTATGACTAGCCGTAGCTCCTACGAGCAGTACTTC. Translated, it gives CSVMTSRSSYEQYF.

This clonotype was picked up a small number of times. This chain connects TRBV6-4 to TRBJ2-2; the D gene is possibly TRBD2 (5 bases). Trimming pared 0 bases from V and 5 bases from J, leaving 7 bases between. Germline V lookup: CDR1 MRHNA, CDR2 SNTAGT. CDR3 size: 14 residues. The CDR3, as DNA: TGTGCCAGCAGTGACTCGGACTCAACCGGGGAGCTGTTTTTT. Amino acids: CASSDSDSTGELFF.

This clonotype was detected a few times. This chain joins TRBV9 and TRBJ1-3; tentative D call: TRBD1 (6 bases). V dropped 0 bases and J dropped 2 bases, with 9 bases sitting between them. CDR1 is SGDLS, CDR2 YYNGEE, per germline. The CDR3 loop spans 15 amino acids. CDR3 nucleotide sequence: TGTGCCAGCAGCGTAGGGGCAGGGGCTGGAAACACCATATATTTT. Protein sequence: CASSVGAGAGNTIYF.

This clonotype was seen more than once but under ten times. V is TRBV7-9 and J is TRBJ2-1; TRBD1 matches at 7 bases. The V segment lost 5 bases and the J segment 6 bases; nucleotides outside the gene matches: 10. This CDR3 contains 15 residues. The germline V gene has CDR1 SEHNR and CDR2 FQNEAQ (reference sequence). The CDR3 region is CASSDQRTGPNEQFF. The CDR3 nucleotides read TGTGCCAGCAGCGACCAACGGACAGGCCCCAATGAGCAGTTCTTC.

There are many counts of this clonotype. This chain connects TRBV12-3 or TRBV12-4 to TRBJ2-3; 7 bases map to TRBD2. Germline trimming cut 6 bases from V and 5 bases from J; bases unmatched to any gene: 14. The CDR3 is 16 amino acids. The CDR3 spells CASSTGTIHVLDTQYF. In nucleotides, the CDR3 is TGTGCCAGCAGCACCGGGACTATACATGTCTTAGATACGCAGTATTTT.

The chain links TRBV20-1 to TRBJ2-4; D may be TRBD1 (5 bases). Trimming left V 7 bases short and J 2 bases short, with 12 bases between. Germline V lookup: CDR1 DFQATT, CDR2 SNEGSKA (reference sequence). This CDR3 is 13 amino acids long. The DNA for the CDR3 is TGCAGTGTTAAGACAGAACCCAAAAACATTCAGTACTTC. Protein product: CSVKTEPKNIQYF.

This chain connects TRBV9 to TRBJ2-1; a weak D match, TRBD2 (6 bases). Germline V gene sequence: CDR1 SGDLS, CDR2 YYNGEE. CDR3 size: 14 residues. V was trimmed by 4 bases and J by 6 bases, leaving 14 bases between them. The DNA of the CDR3 is TGTGCCAGCAGCACAGAGGGAGGAGGCAATGAGCAGTTCTTC. Translated, it gives CASSTEGGGNEQFF.

The chain is built from TRBV19 and TRBJ1-5, with D possibly being TRBD1 (6 bases). Germline V gives CDR1 LNHDA, CDR2 SQIVND (reference sequence). The germline V and J ends were trimmed by 1 base and 2 bases, with 12 bases remaining between them. The CDR3 has 16 amino acids. The CDR3 loop reads CASSIAAGDGNQPQHF. The CDR3 nucleotides are TGTGCCAGTAGTATAGCCGCAGGGGACGGCAATCAGCCCCAGCATTTT.

This chain joins TRBV5-1 and TRBJ2-5; either TRBD1 or TRBD2 may supply D (5 bases each). This CDR3 contains 14 residues. V shed 4 bases and J shed 1 base, with 11 bases lying between them. Germline CDR1 reads SGHRS; CDR2 reads YFSETQ. CDR3 nucleotides: TGCGCCAGCAGCCCACGGGACCCCCAAGAGACCCAGTACTTC. This sequence encodes CASSPRDPQETQYF.

The chain uses TRBV7-9 and TRBJ2-7; 7 bases map to TRBD1. From germline, CDR1 is SEHNR and CDR2 FQNEAQ (reference sequence). The V and J ends lost 5 bases and 4 bases, in that order; junction bases with no gene match: 14. This CDR3 spans 16 amino acids. The CDR3 nucleotides are TGTGCCAGCAGCCGCCACCCAAAGACAGGGAAATACGAGCAGTACTTC. Amino acid sequence: CASSRHPKTGKYEQYF.

This clonotype was picked up a small number of times. The chain has TRBV5-1 and TRBJ2-5, with a possible D match to TRBD2 (6 bases). The germline gives CDR1 SGHRS, CDR2 YFSETQ. The CDR3 covers 14 residues. The ends were cut back, 5 bases at V and 1 base at J, with 12 bases in the middle. The CDR3 DNA follows: TGCGCCAGCAGGTCCCTAGCGACCCAAGAGACCCAGTACTTC. Protein: CASRSLATQETQYF. Filled out from reference TRBV5-1 and TRBJ2-5, the complete variable domain reads KAGVTQTPRYLIKTRGQQVTLSCSPISGHRSVSWYQQTPGQGLQFLFEYFSETQRNKGNFPGRFSGRQFSNSRSEMNVSTLELGDSALYLCASRSLATQETQYFGPGTRLLVL.

The chain combines TRBV20-1 with TRBJ1-5, with 7 nucleotides matching TRBD1. CDR3 length equals 14 residues. Trimming cost V 5 bases and J 1 base; bases outside gene matches: 5. From germline, CDR1 is DFQATT and CDR2 SNEGSKA (reference sequence). The DNA for the CDR3 is TGCAGTGCTGGGGACAGCCAAAGCAATCAGCCCCAGCATTTT. As protein: CSAGDSQSNQPQHF.

The chain has TRBV5-1 and TRBJ2-1; 8 nucleotides agree with TRBD2. Germline lookup yields CDR1 SGHRS and CDR2 YFSETQ. Germline trimming cut 4 bases from V and 1 base from J; bases unmatched to any gene: 10. This CDR3 comprises 17 residues. The CDR3 spells CASSLNSGRESYNEQFF. CDR3 sequence (DNA): TGCGCCAGCAGCCTCAACAGCGGGAGAGAATCCTACAATGAGCAGTTCTTC. The whole variable domain, remainder taken from reference TRBV5-1 and TRBJ2-1, is KAGVTQTPRYLIKTRGQQVTLSCSPISGHRSVSWYQQTPGQGLQFLFEYFSETQRNKGNFPGRFSGRQFSNSRSEMNVSTLELGDSALYLCASSLNSGRESYNEQFFGPGTRLTVL.

The chain carries TRBV5-1 and TRBJ2-5; 7 bases are a match to TRBD1. Germline assignment: CDR1 SGHRS and CDR2 YFSETQ. J gave up 5 bases and V 5 bases, and 12 bases lay outside the gene matches. This CDR3 is 15 amino acids long. The CDR3, as DNA: TGCGCCAGCAGTTCGACGACAGGGCACGGGGAGACCCAGTACTTC. This translates into CASSSTTGHGETQYF.

This clonotype was seen many times. The chain combines TRBV3-1 with TRBJ2-5, with TRBD2 matching 13 bases. Trimming at V came to 2 bases and at J to 5 bases, leaving 5 bases not matched to a gene. The CDR3 spans 16 residues. The germline V gene has CDR1 LGHDT and CDR2 YNNKEL (reference sequence). The CDR3 DNA reads TGTGCCAGCAGCCAAAGGACTAGCGGGGGAGGCGAGACCCAGTACTTC. It yields the protein CASSQRTSGGGETQYF.

This clonotype was seen only a few times. This rearrangement joins TRBV24-1 to TRBJ2-5; no clear D. V lost 3 bases and J lost 5, with 9 bases in between. Germline lookup yields CDR1 KGHDR and CDR2 SFDVKD. This CDR3 is 13 amino acids long. This CDR3 reads CATSDQDGETQYF. DNA for the CDR3: TGTGCCACCAGTGATCAAGATGGGGAGACCCAGTACTTC.

The gene calls are TRBV5-5 and TRBJ2-2; D might be TRBD2 (5 bases). The CDR3 extends over 10 amino acids. Germline CDR1 is SGHKS and CDR2 is YYEKEE (reference sequence). The ends were cut back, 9 bases at V and 8 bases at J, with 8 bases in the middle. CDR3 loop: CAMTGGELFF. CDR3 nucleotides: TGTGCCATGACGGGGGGGGAGCTGTTTTTT.

This clonotype has only a few counts. This chain joins TRBV5-1 and TRBJ1-1, with 12 bases identical to TRBD1. With V trimmed by 5 bases and J by 3 bases, 14 bases remained unmatched. Germline assignment: CDR1 SGHRS and CDR2 YFSETQ. This CDR3 contains 18 residues. The CDR3 protein is CASSLTGTGGGGDTEAFF. The CDR3 coding sequence is TGCGCCAGCAGTTTAACCGGGACAGGGGGCGGAGGGGACACTGAAGCTTTCTTT.

This clonotype has a handful of counts. The rearrangement links TRBV5-1 to TRBJ2-3; TRBD1 might be the D (5 bases). V dropped 4 bases and J dropped 3 bases, with 15 bases sitting between them. CDR3 length equals 15 residues. Germline V gives CDR1 SGHRS, CDR2 YFSETQ. Here the CDR3 DNA reads TGCGCCAGCAGCCCCGGGTGGGGCGAGACAGATACGCAGTATTTT. Translating gives CASSPGWGETDTQYF.

V usage is TRBV11-1 and J usage is TRBJ1-4; D is uncertain. CDR1 is SGHAT, CDR2 FQDESV, per germline (reference sequence). The CDR3 consists of 18 residues. The V and J ends lost 0 bases and 0 bases respectively, with 14 bases between them. The CDR3 coding sequence is TGTGCCAGCAGCTTAGCGGATTTGGGCTTTGCAACTAATGAAAAACTGTTTTTT. Translated, it gives CASSLADLGFATNEKLFF.